Listed below are T cell receptor beta chains from one sample, sequenced in a study of early stage breast cancer tumors. The repertoire was sequenced with immunoSEQ multiplex PCR; TCRdb's copy has only in-frame clones and lacks some. Of roughly 30,000 clones in the sample, around 75% were seen once. Sequencing was performed on blood. These receptors came from a person in their forties with breast cancer. Each CDR3 is given with its conserved first and last residue. A D gene is named only where the DNA matches it firmly. The size of a clone is reported for some rows only, either as once, few or many, or as a class for expanded clones.

clone_size	cdr3_length	d_call	j_call	v_call	cdr3_aa	cdr3_nt
NA	19	TRBD1	TRBJ1-2	TRBV2	CASSDYVPGQADANYGYTF	TGTGCCAGCAGCGACTACGTCCCGGGACAGGCCGACGCTAACTATGGCTACACCTTC
NA	14	TRBD1	TRBJ2-7	TRBV2	CASSTRQGAYEQYF	TGTGCCAGCAGTACCCGACAGGGGGCCTACGAGCAGTACTTC
few	13	NA	TRBJ1-1	TRBV19	CASSNQGLGKAFF	TGTGCCAGTAGTAACCAGGGATTGGGCAAAGCTTTCTTT
NA	18	NA	TRBJ2-6	TRBV15	CATSREQVFNSGANVLTF	TGTGCCACCAGCAGAGAACAGGTGTTTAACTCTGGGGCCAACGTCCTGACTTTC
NA	15	NA	TRBJ2-1	TRBV7-9	CASSPRDSSYNEQFF	TGTGCCAGCAGCCCCCGGGATAGCTCCTACAATGAGCAGTTCTTC
few	13	NA	TRBJ2-7	TRBV7-2	CASRQDGGYEQYF	TGTGCCAGCAGGCAAGACGGGGGCTACGAGCAGTACTTC
NA	14	NA	TRBJ2-1	TRBV19	CASSPRTEYNEQFF	TGTGCCAGTAGTCCTCGGACGGAATACAATGAGCAGTTCTTC
NA	17	TRBD2	TRBJ2-1	TRBV7-9	CASRHTRTSWGYNEQFF	TGTGCCAGCAGACACACCAGGACTAGCTGGGGTTACAATGAGCAGTTCTTC
once	15	NA	TRBJ2-7	TRBV11-3	CASSLEGRDSDEQYF	TGTGCCAGCAGCTTAGAGGGGCGGGACAGCGACGAGCAGTACTTC
NA	14	NA	TRBJ1-5	TRBV30	CAWSRDTSNQPQHF	TGTGCCTGGAGTAGGGACACTAGCAATCAGCCCCAGCATTTT
NA	12	NA	TRBJ2-7	TRBV12-1	CASSNRLNQQYF	TGTGCCAGCAGCAACCGGCTTAATCAGCAGTACTTC
NA	14	NA	TRBJ1-5	TRBV19	CASKGAASNQPQHF	TGTGCCAGTAAAGGGGCGGCGAGCAATCAGCCCCAGCATTTT
NA	16	TRBD1	TRBJ2-3	TRBV7-2	CASRPRTGGPVDTQYF	TGTGCCAGCAGACCAAGGACAGGGGGCCCCGTTGATACGCAGTATTTT
NA	15	TRBD2	TRBJ2-1	TRBV11-3	CASSRAGGNYNEQFF	TGTGCCAGCAGCAGAGCGGGAGGAAACTACAATGAGCAGTTCTTC
NA	16	TRBD2	TRBJ2-7	TRBV7-2	CASSLGGTRPINEQYF	TGTGCCAGCAGCTTAGGGGGGACTAGACCTATTAACGAGCAGTACTTC
NA	14	NA	TRBJ1-4	TRBV9	CASTRDGGNEKLFF	TGTGCCAGCACCCGGGACGGCGGTAATGAAAAACTGTTTTTT
NA	15	TRBD2	TRBJ2-1	TRBV2	CASSANSGVYNEQFF	TGTGCCAGCAGTGCTAATAGCGGGGTATACAATGAGCAGTTCTTC
NA	15	NA	TRBJ2-5	TRBV4-2	CASSQEWQPQETQYF	TGTGCCAGCAGCCAAGAGTGGCAGCCACAAGAGACCCAGTACTTC
once	16	NA	TRBJ2-1	TRBV11-3	CASSLLGGFAVNEQFF	TGTGCCAGCAGCTTGCTAGGGGGTTTCGCGGTCAATGAGCAGTTCTTC
NA	14	NA	TRBJ1-5	TRBV30	CAWSGGGGNQPQHF	TGTGCCTGGAGCGGGGGTGGGGGAAATCAGCCCCAGCATTTT
NA	14	NA	TRBJ1-2	TRBV27	CASSLWGEEDGYTF	TGTGCCAGCAGTTTATGGGGCGAAGAGGACGGCTACACCTTC
NA	14	NA	TRBJ2-1	TRBV19	CATSGGLGGWEQFF	TGTGCCACCAGTGGTGGACTCGGAGGATGGGAGCAGTTCTTC
NA	16	TRBD1	TRBJ1-5	TRBV5-4	CASSLSTGDGNQPQHF	TGTGCCAGCAGCTTGTCGACAGGGGATGGTAATCAGCCCCAGCATTTT
NA	16	TRBD2	TRBJ2-7	TRBV7-9	CASSLVGGRSSYEQYF	TGTGCCAGCAGCTTAGTAGGCGGGAGGAGCTCCTACGAGCAGTACTTC
NA	15	TRBD1	TRBJ1-2	TRBV2	CASSRSGDRVYGYTF	TGTGCCAGCAGCAGATCGGGTGACAGGGTTTATGGCTACACCTTC
NA	15	TRBD2	TRBJ2-5	TRBV18	CASSPPSGGQETQYF	TGTGCCAGCTCACCACCTAGCGGGGGACAAGAGACCCAGTACTTC
NA	12	NA	TRBJ1-2	TRBV15	CATSRDRFGYTF	TGTGCCACCAGCAGAGATAGATTTGGCTACACCTTC
NA	16	TRBD2	TRBJ2-3	TRBV18	CASSPPTSGVTDTQYF	TGTGCCAGCTCACCACCGACTAGCGGGGTCACAGATACGCAGTATTTT
once	14	NA	TRBJ1-1	TRBV7-2	CASSLTGAYAEAFF	TGTGCCAGCAGCTTAACCGGGGCTTACGCTGAAGCTTTCTTT
NA	14	TRBD1	TRBJ2-5	TRBV28	CASSSPGQEETQYF	TGTGCCAGCAGTTCCCCGGGACAGGAAGAGACCCAGTACTTC
NA	15	TRBD2	TRBJ2-3	TRBV5-4	CASSLGLAGGDTQYF	TGTGCCAGCAGCTTGGGGCTAGCGGGAGGGGATACGCAGTATTTT
NA	15	NA	TRBJ2-1	TRBV25-1	CASSEGVWGYNEQFF	TGTGCCAGCAGTGAGGGGGTTTGGGGCTACAATGAGCAGTTCTTC